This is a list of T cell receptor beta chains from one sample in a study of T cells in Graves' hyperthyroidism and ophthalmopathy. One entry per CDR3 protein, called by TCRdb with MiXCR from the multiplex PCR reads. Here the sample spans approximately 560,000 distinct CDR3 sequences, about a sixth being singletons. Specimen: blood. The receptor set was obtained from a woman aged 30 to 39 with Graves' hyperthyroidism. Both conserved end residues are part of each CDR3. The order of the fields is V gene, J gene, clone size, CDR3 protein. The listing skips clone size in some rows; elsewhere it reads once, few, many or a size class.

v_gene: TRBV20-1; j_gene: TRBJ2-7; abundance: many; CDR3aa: CSAKDGRAGEQYF
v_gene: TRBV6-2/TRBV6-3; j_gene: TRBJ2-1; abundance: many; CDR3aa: CASSYIGWGYLNEQFF
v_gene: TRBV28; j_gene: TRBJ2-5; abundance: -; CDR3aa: CASREGETQYF
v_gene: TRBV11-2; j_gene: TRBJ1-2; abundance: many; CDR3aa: CASRRTGGAGYGYTF
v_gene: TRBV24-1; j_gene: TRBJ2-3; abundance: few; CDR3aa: CATSVAGSDTQYF
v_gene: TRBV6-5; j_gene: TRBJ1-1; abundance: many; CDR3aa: CASSYSRNTGNTEAFF
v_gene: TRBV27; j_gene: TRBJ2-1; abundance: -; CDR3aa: CASSWRERSYNEQFF
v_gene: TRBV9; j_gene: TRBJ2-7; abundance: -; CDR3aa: CASSVAWTSGSHEQYF
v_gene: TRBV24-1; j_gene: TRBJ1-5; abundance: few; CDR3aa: CATSDLRTNQPQHF
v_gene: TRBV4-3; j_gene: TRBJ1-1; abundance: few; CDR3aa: CASSYRDRGLSEAFF
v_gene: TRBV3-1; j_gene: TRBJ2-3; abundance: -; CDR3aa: CASSPPDRAEDTQYF
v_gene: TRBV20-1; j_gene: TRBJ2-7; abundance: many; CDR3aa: CSARVVAGGGPEQYF
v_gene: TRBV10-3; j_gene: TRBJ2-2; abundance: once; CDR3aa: CAISPLSRQAHTGELFF
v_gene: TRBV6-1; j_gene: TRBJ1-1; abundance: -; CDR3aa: CASSDATEAFF
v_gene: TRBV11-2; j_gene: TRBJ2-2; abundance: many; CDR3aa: CASSLEGLNTGELFF
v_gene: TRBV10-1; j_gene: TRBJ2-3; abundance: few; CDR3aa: CASSGTPDTQYF
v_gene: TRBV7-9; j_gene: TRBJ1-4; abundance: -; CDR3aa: CASSKGQPSTNEKLFF
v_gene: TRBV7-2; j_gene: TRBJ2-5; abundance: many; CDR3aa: CASSLAWTTETQYF
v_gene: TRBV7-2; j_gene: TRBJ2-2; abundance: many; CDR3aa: CASSRSPAGVGTGELFF
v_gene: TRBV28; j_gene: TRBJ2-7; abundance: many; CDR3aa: CASSQFMTREMYEQYF
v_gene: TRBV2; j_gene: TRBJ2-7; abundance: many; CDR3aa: CASSVGGAEQYF
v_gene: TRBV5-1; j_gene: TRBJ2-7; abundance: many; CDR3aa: CASSLEGRKIYEQYF
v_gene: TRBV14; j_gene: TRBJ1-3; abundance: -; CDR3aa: CASSQDNRDGNTIYF
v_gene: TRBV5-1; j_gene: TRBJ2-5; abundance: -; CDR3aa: CASSIGDIGRETQYF
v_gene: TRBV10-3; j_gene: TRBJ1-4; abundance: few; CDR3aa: CAIMGGEGEKLFF
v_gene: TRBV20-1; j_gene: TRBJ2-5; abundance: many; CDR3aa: CSANEGLAQETQYF
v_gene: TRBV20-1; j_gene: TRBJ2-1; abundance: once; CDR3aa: CSASLGRNYNEQFF
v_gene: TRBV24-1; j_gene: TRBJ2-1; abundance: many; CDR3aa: CATSPGYNEQFF
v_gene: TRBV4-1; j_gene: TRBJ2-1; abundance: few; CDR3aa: CASSQVSGWEVFF
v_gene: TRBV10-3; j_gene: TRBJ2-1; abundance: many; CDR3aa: CAISESQSWNEQFF
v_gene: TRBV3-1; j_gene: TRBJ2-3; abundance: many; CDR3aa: CASSQEGSTDTQYF
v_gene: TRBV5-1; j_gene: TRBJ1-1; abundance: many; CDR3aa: CASSLALGDTEAFF
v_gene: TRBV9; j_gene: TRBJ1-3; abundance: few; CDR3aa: CASSLTPGQPFSGNTIYF
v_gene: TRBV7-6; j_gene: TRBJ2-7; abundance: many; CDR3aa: CASSLDVYGQGARNEQYF
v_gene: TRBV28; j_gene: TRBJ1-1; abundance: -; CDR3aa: CASRPGTGGVVNTEAFF
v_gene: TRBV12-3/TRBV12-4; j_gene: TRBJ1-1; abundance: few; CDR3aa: CASSLWVSTEAFF
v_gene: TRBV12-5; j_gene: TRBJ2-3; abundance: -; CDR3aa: CTSGGEMGTDTQYF
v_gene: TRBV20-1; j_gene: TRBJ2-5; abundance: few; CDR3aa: CSAAGLAGEYQETQYF
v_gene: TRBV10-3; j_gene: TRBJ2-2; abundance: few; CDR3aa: CAISEFEELFF
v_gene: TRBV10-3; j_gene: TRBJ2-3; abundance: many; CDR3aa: CAISPGLAVRTSTDTQYF
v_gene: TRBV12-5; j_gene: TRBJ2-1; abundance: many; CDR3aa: CASGRRSGRSSYNEQFF
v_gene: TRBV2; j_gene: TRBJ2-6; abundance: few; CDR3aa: CASTGTSGRATGANVLTF
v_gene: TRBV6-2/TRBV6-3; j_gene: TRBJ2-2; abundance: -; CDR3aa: CASSYLRTGVFSGTGELFF
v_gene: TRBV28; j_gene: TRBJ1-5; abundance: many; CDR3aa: CASSFPMGQPQHF